The rows below give T cell receptor beta chains drawn from one sample of a study of cytomegalovirus exposure and HLA in healthy donors. Clones were read by immunoSEQ multiplex PCR, and TCRdb kept only the in-frame ones, dropping some. The sample lists 150,000 to 200,000 clones, 80% seen once, with less than 1.5% in the top ten. The sequencing sample was made of PBMCs. These receptors all come from a girl between 10 and 17 years old in good health and CMV-seropositive. The CDR3 runs from the conserved cysteine through the conserved F or W.

>TRBV27
CASSARGHGSNQPQHF
>TRBV30
CAWSGYGTSGGEEQYF
>TRBV7-2
CASSLGQGITYEQYF
>TRBV5-1
CASSLASVNTEAFF
>TRBV27
CASSSGGRVNQPQHF
>TRBV20-1
CSAPRQGEAFF
>TRBV2
CASSEVPRETQYF
>TRBV15
CATSRDTGVGEQYF
>TRBV19
CASSMGLPPDTQYF
>TRBV5-4
CASSPRVREETQYF
>TRBV14
CASSPNRLAGGEQFF
>TRBV4-3
CASSQDRLITGELFF
>TRBV6-1
CATSLAGDYEQYF
>TRBV5-4
CASSLQGTDQPQHF
>TRBV6-6
CASRLEGTLHYNEQFF
>TRBV5-4
CASSSNVGLAGREQFF
>TRBV5-4
CASSLVTGGEAFF
>TRBV5-1
CASSFPSGTIYNEQFF
>TRBV4-1
CASSQGLLGDRNEQFF
>TRBV5-1
CASSGGGLAGARETQYF
>TRBV2
CASSEGGPKPQHF
>TRBV6-1
CASSDRISYEQYF
>TRBV7-9
CASSLETAEAFF
>TRBV27
CASSFDAGRGRSSGWEQYF
>TRBV6-5
CASSYSRQGANYGYTF
>TRBV13
CASSNRDRGSGNTIYF
>TRBV5-1
CASSFAKGVKTEAFF
>TRBV6-5
CASSYSIGRQDGYTF
>TRBV6-1
CASSEPRGRTYTDTQYF
>TRBV10-3
CATGLAGYNEQFF
>TRBV27
CASSLKGGGEAFF
>TRBV10-3
CARRGLAGPTDTQYF
>TRBV19
CASSIEVSGRGSYEQYF
>TRBV29-1
CSVTGGLYNEQFF
>TRBV5-1
CASSFQAGNSYEQYF
>TRBV30
CAWSDRGPPYEQYF
>TRBV6-5
CASSSRDSYNEQFF